Listed here are 11 T cell receptor beta chains from one sample, sequenced in a study of blood T cells in healthy people across ages. Using a J-beta primer mix together with a sample-barcoded 5' primer, a second PCR was run for about 6 to 11 cycles. TCRdb recomputed calls from the 5' RACE reads with MiXCR, one row per CDR3 protein. The sample carries some 790,000 distinct CDR3 sequences, around 30% recorded once. Specimen: blood. The source is a woman of 80 years or more in good health.

At least ten counts were recorded for this clonotype. This chain joins TRBV6-6 and TRBJ2-6, with D maybe TRBD2 (6 bases). Germline CDR1 MNHNY, CDR2 SVGAGI (reference sequence). Trimming pared 7 bases from V and 0 bases from J, leaving 16 bases between. This CDR3 comprises 17 residues. The CDR3 DNA is TGTGCCAGCACCCCATGGGGGGAAAGCTCTGGGGCCAACGTCCTGACTTTC. It is translated as CASTPWGESSGANVLTF.

This clonotype was counted between two and nine times. The rearrangement joins TRBV14 to TRBJ1-1, with a weak D call TRBD1 (5 bases). Germline CDR1 is SGHDN and CDR2 is FVKESK. The CDR3 length is 16 residues. The V end lost 6 bases, the J end lost 1 base, and 18 bases lay between the germline ends. DNA for the CDR3: TGTGCCAGCAGGCCAAGATTAGACAGCGCGAACACTGAAGCTTTCTTT. This codes for CASRPRLDSANTEAFF.

This clonotype was recorded at least ten times. This chain joins TRBV6-1 and TRBJ1-4; D might be TRBD1 (5 bases). Trimming took off 6 bases at V and 6 bases at J, with 14 bases between the two ends. CDR1 is MNHNS, CDR2 SASEGT, per germline. This CDR3 is built from 14 residues. The CDR3 protein is CASSSGAGHEKLFF. CDR3 DNA: TGTGCCAGCAGCTCAGGAGCGGGGCATGAAAAACTGTTTTTT.

J is TRBJ1-1 and V is TRBV5-1, with TRBD1 matching over 7 bases. V was clipped by 2 bases and J by 2 bases; unmatched bases: 9. The CDR3 consists of 16 residues. Looked up from germline, CDR1 is SGHRS and CDR2 is YFSETQ. In DNA, the CDR3 is TGCGCCAGCAGCTTCCGTACCGGGACAGTCAACACTGAAGCTTTCTTT. Its translation is CASSFRTGTVNTEAFF.

The V gene is TRBV30, the J gene TRBJ1-5; D ambiguous. Trimming shortened V by 8 bases and J by 3 bases, and 11 bases separated the two germline ends. The CDR3 is 12 amino acids. Germline CDR1 GTSNPN, CDR2 SVGIG (reference sequence). The DNA of the CDR3 is TGTGCCGGTGGACGGGACAATCAGCCCCAGCATTTT. Translation gives CAGGRDNQPQHF.

With respect to this clonotype: A junction boundary mismatches the germline segment, possibly from a read error. V usage is TRBV20-1 and J usage is TRBJ2-4, with 12 bases that match TRBD2. The CDR3 extends over 16 amino acids. CDR1 and CDR2 (germline): DFQATT, SNEGSKA (reference sequence). The DNA for the CDR3 is TGCAGTGCCACAGGGACTAGCGGGTTAGCCAAAAACATTCAGTGCTTC. Translating gives CSATGTSGLAKNIQCF.

The chain links TRBV20-1 to TRBJ2-5, with a possible D match to TRBD2 (6 bases). This CDR3 spans 11 amino acids. CDR1 and CDR2 (germline): DFQATT, SNEGSKA (reference sequence). The germline V and J ends were trimmed by 5 bases and 2 bases, with 6 bases remaining between them. The CDR3 spells CSAAGQETQYF. For the CDR3, the DNA is TGCAGTGCTGCGGGGCAAGAGACCCAGTACTTC.

The chain links TRBV9 to TRBJ1-2; D call uncertain. Germline CDR1 is SGDLS and CDR2 is YYNGEE. V lost 2 bases, J lost 1 base, and 12 bases lay in between. The CDR3 totals 15 residues. CDR3 protein: CASSVMAGINYGYTF. In DNA, the CDR3 is TGTGCCAGCAGCGTGATGGCCGGAATTAACTATGGCTACACCTTC.

The chain couples TRBV14 to TRBJ1-1, with 9 bases fitting TRBD1. V was clipped by 1 base and J by 1 base; unmatched bases: 4. The CDR3 runs 16 residues. Germline V gene lookup returns CDR1 SGHDN and CDR2 FVKESK. The CDR3 sequence is CASSQGMGQGNTEAFF. For the CDR3, the DNA is TGTGCCAGCAGCCAAGGTATGGGACAGGGGAACACTGAAGCTTTCTTT.

This clonotype was seen a handful of times. The genes are TRBV10-3 and TRBJ2-5; D is unclear. Trimming cost V 3 bases and J 8 bases, with 13 bases left between them. The CDR3 loop spans 13 amino acids. Per the germline V gene, CDR1 is ENHRY and CDR2 is SYGVKD. The CDR3 here is CAISESAVPTQYF. CDR3 coding DNA: TGTGCCATCAGTGAATCCGCGGTCCCCACCCAGTACTTC.

This clonotype was found many times. This chain uses TRBV6-5 with TRBJ1-2, with a weak D call TRBD1 (6 bases). Germline values: CDR1 MNHEY, CDR2 SVGAGI. The CDR3 contains 13 residues. DNA for the CDR3: TGTTCAGCGGGGGGCAGGGGCATCTATGGCTACACCTTC. Translation gives CSAGGRGIYGYTF.